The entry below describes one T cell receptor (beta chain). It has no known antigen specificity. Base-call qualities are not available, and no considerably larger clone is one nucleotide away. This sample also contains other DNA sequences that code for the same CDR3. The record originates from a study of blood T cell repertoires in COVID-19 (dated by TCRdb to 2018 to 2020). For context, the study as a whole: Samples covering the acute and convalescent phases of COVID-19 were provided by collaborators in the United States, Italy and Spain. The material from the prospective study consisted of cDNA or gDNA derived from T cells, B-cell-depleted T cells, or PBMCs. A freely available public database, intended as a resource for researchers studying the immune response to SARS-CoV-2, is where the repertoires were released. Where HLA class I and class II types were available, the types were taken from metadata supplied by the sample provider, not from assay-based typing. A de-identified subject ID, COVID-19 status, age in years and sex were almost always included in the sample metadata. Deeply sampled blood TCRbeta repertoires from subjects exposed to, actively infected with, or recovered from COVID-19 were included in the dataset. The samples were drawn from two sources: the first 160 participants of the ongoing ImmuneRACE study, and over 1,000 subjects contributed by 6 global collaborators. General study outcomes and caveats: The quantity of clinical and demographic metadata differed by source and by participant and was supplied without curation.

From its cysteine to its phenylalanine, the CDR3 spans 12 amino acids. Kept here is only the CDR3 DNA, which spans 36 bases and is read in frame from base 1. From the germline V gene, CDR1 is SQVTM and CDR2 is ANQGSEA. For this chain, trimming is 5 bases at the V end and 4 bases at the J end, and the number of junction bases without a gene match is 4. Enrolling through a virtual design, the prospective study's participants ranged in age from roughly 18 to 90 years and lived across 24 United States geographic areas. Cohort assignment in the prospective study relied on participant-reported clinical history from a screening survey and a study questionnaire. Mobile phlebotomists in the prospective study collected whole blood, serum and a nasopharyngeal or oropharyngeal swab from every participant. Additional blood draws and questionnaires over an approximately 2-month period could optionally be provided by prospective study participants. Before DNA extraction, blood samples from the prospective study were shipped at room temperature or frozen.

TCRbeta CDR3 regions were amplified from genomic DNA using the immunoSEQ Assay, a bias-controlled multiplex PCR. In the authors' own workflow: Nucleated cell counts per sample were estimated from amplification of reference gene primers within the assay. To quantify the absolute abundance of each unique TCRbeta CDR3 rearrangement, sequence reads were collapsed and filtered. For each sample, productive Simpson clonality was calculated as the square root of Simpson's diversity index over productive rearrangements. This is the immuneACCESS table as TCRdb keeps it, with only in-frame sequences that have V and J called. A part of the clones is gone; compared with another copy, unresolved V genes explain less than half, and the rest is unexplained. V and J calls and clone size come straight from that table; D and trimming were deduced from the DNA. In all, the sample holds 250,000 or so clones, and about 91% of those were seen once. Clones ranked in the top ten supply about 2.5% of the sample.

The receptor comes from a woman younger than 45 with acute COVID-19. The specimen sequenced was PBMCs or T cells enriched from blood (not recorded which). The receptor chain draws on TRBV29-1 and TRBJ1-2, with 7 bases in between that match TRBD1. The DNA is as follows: TGCAGCGTTCGACAGGGAACCTATGGCTACACCTTC. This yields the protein CSVRQGTYGYTF. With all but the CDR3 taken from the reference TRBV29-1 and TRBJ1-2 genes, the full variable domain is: SAVISQKPSRDICQRGTSLTIQCQVDSQVTMMFWYRQQPGQSLTLIATANQGSEATYESGFVIDKFPISRPNLTFSTLTVSNMSPEDSSIYLCSVRQGTYGYTFGSGTRLTVV.